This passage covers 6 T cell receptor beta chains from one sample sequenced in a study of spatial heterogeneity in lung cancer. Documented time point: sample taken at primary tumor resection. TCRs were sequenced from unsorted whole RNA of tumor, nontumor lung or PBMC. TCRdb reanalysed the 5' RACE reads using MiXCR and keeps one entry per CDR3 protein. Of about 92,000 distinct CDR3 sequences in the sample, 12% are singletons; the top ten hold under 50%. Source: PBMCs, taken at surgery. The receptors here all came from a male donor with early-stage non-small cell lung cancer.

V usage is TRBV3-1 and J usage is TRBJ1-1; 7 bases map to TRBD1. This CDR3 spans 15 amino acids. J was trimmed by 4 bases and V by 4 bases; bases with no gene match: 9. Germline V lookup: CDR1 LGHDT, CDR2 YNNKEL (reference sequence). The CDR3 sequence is CASSRGRDRPTEAFF. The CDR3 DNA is TGTGCCAGCAGCCGAGGACGGGACAGACCCACTGAAGCTTTCTTT.

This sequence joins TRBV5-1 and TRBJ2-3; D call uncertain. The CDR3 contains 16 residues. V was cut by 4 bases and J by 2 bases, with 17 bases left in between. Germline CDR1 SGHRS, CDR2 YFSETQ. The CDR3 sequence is CASSQDGASFTDTQYF. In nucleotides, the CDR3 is TGCGCCAGCAGCCAAGACGGCGCCAGCTTCACAGATACGCAGTATTTT. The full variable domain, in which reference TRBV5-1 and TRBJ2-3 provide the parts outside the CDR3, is KAGVTQTPRYLIKTRGQQVTLSCSPISGHRSVSWYQQTPGQGLQFLFEYFSETQRNKGNFPGRFSGRQFSNSRSEMNVSTLELGDSALYLCASSQDGASFTDTQYFGPGTRLTVL.

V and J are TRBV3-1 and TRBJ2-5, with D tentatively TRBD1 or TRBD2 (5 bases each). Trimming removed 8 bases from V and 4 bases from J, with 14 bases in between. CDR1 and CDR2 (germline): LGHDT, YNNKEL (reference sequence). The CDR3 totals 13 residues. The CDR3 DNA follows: TGTGCCAGCGGAAAAAAGGGACCAGAGACCCAGTACTTC. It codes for CASGKKGPETQYF.

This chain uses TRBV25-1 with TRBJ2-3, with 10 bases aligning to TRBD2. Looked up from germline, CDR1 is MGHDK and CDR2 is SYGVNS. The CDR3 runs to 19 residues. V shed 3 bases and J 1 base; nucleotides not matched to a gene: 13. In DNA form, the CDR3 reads TGTGCCAGCAGTGAGAGGGCTAGCGGGGGATTGGACGGCACAGATACGCAGTATTTT. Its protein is CASSERASGGLDGTDTQYF.

The CDR3 loop reads CASSLGDRTAEQYF. CDR3 DNA: TGTGCCAGCAGCTTAGGTGACCGGACAGCCGAGCAGTACTTC. This chain links TRBV7-2 with TRBJ2-7; TRBD1 might be the D (6 bases). The germline gives CDR1 SGHTA, CDR2 FQGNSA. V lost 1 base and J lost 6, with 13 bases in between. The CDR3 contains 14 residues.

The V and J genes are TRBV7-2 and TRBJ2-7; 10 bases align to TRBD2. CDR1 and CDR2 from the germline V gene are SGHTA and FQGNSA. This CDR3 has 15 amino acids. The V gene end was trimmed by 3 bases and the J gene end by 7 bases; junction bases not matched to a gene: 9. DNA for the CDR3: TGTGCCAGCAGCTTCCAAGCGGGAGGGCACCCAGAGCAGTACTTC. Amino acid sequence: CASSFQAGGHPEQYF.